This record concerns one T cell receptor beta chain sequence. What it recognizes is unknown. Assay: immunoSEQ multiplex PCR; the TCRdb copy retains only in-frame clones and omits some. The table records tens of thousands of clones, more than 85% of them present only once. The source of the sample is a study of a mutant IDH1 vaccine in newly diagnosed glioma. Time point indicated: week 35, safety follow-up. Vaccination used 300 ug of mutant IDH1 20-mer peptide per dose, with topical imiquimod. Trimming left V 5 bases short and J 6 bases short, with 17 bases between. Germline V gene data show CDR1 as SNHLY and CDR2 as FYNNEI. The CDR3 is 15 residues long.

The gene calls are TRBV2 and TRBJ2-1; possible D gene TRBD2, 5 bases. The clonotype comes from a man aged 30-40 years with glioma. Specimen: PBMCs, collected from a glioma patient whose treatment included an IDH1 peptide vaccine. This chain's CDR3 is CASSSTVLLANEQFF. The CDR3 coding sequence is TGTGCCAGCAGTTCCACCGTCCTGCTAGCCAATGAGCAGTTCTTC.